The present entry profiles one T cell receptor beta chain with its context. The antigen remains undetermined. The sample belongs to a study of cytomegalovirus exposure and HLA in healthy donors. General observations from the study: Earlier analysis looked at TCR beta V segments, and most were productive about 87% or about 30% of the time. A missense variant in DCLRE1C was later tied to TCR beta V- and J-gene trimming. In vitro experiments confirmed that a few CMV-associated chains were specific for CMV antigens. According to the study, 150 to 200 TCR beta chains were cytomegalovirus-associated.

PCR involved 60 Vbeta and 13 Jbeta primers. Sequencing was performed with immunoSEQ multiplex PCR; in TCRdb, only in-frame clones are kept and a portion is missing. Of under 130,000 clones listed, approximately 82% were seen once; the top ten hold 7% to 10%. V was clipped by 7 bases and J by 6 bases, with 12 bases between them. This CDR3 spans 13 amino acids. In germline, CDR1 is MGHDK, CDR2 SYGVNS. This rearrangement joins TRBV25-1 to TRBJ2-2, with a tentative D call TRBD2 (6 bases). The sequenced material came from PBMCs. This sequence was found in a man between 35 and 55 years old in good health and CMV-seropositive. The CDR3 coding sequence is TGTGCCAGCACCCCTTCGGGAGCCGGGGAGCTGTTTTTT. Translated, it gives CASTPSGAGELFF.